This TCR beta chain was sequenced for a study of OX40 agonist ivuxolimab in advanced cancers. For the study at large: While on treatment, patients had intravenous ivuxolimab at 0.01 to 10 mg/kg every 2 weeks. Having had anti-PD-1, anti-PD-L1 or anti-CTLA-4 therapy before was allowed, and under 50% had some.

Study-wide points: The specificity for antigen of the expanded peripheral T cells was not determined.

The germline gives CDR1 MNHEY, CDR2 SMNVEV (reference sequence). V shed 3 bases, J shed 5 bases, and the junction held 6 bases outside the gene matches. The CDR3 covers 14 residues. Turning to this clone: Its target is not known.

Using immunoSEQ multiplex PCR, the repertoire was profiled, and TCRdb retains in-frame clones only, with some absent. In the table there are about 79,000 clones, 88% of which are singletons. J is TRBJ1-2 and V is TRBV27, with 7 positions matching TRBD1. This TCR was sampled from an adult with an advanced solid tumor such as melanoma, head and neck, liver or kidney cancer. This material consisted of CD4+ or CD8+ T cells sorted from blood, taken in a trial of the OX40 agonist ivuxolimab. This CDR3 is CASSLEATGYGYTF. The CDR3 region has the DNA TGTGCCAGCAGTTTGGAAGCGACAGGGTATGGCTACACCTTC.